Listed here is a single T cell receptor beta chain. No antigen is known for it. No base qualities exist here, and no much larger clone lies one base off it. This record belongs to a study of OX40 agonist ivuxolimab in advanced cancers. In the study overall: Ivuxolimab, which targeted the costimulatory receptor OX40 (CD134), was an agonistic, fully human IgG2 monoclonal antibody. Intravenous ivuxolimab was administered to patients every 2 weeks at six dose levels: 0.01, 0.1, 0.3, 1.5, 3 and 10 mg/kg. Of the 52 patients in dose escalation, 19 had hepatocellular carcinoma, some 15 had melanoma, 9 had renal cell carcinoma and 9 had head and neck cancer. In the dose-escalation cohort, more than 80% of patients were male, and the mean age was around 60 years with a range of about 20 to 80. Prior anti-PD-1, anti-PD-L1 or anti-CTLA-4 therapy was permitted, and checkpoint inhibitors had been received by roughly two fifths of dose-escalation patients. Partial responses were achieved by three dose-escalation patients, of whom one had hepatocellular carcinoma and two had cutaneous melanoma. The purpose of peripheral TCRbeta sequencing was to test whether ivuxolimab changed TCR sequence diversity and led to clonal T-cell expansion. The monotherapy dose-escalation portion (N ≈ 55 patients) of the phase I ivuxolimab trial is reported in the paper.

Patients with a history of autoimmune disease or receiving systemic immunosuppression were excluded from the trial. Peripheral blood for TCR sequencing was drawn from every dose cohort at baseline, at cycle 4 day 1 and at cycle 7 day 1. The samples were drawn from a first-in-human, open-label, multicenter phase I dose-escalation trial of ivuxolimab. Adults with locally advanced or metastatic melanoma, renal cell, hepatocellular, or head and neck squamous cell carcinoma were enrolled in the trial. Before TCR sequencing, CD4+ T cells and CD8+ T cells were sorted from peripheral blood as separate populations. To sequence the TCRbeta CDR3 region, genomic DNA was isolated from the sorted cells. The immunoSEQ Assay was used for sequencing of TCRbeta CDR3 regions. This immuneACCESS table, as held by TCRdb, lists in-frame sequences with V and J called but not all clones. Of the missing ones, under half trace to an unresolved V gene in checked studies; the others have no known cause. The sample data list some 46,000 clones, and 87% of these were observed just once. 13% to 15% of the sample is held by the ten biggest clonotypes.

The research as a whole found: After ivuxolimab, CD8+ T cells had more expanded clones than CD4+ T cells on average. Antigen specificity was not determined for the clonally expanded peripheral T cells. Low levels of normalized T-cell clonal expansion were also seen in some nonresponding patients. In partial responders in the 0.1-3.0 mg/kg groups, normalized peripheral clonal expansion was found to be among the lowest, especially among CD8+ T cells. At doses of 0.1 to 3.0 mg/kg, clonal expansion of both CD4+ and CD8+ blood T cells was observed from baseline to week 6.

This TCR was recovered from an adult with an advanced solid tumor such as melanoma, head and neck, liver or kidney cancer. This specimen was CD4+ or CD8+ T cells sorted from blood, taken in a trial of the OX40 agonist ivuxolimab.

The CDR3 region reads CASSQDPRGSSYNEQFF. The nucleotides read TGCGCCAGCAGCCAAGATCCTCGCGGGAGCTCCTACAATGAGCAGTTCTTC. This sequence uses TRBV4-1 and TRBJ2-1, with 7 junctional bases fitting TRBD2. The CDR3, from cysteine to phenylalanine, totals 17 residues. Only the CDR3 DNA is retained, 51 bases long and in frame from the first base. Reading the germline V gene gives CDR1 MGHRA and CDR2 YSYEKL. V and J are trimmed by 0 bases and 0 bases, and the gene matches miss 5 bases of the junction.